These 25 T cell receptor beta chains share one sample of origin, sequenced in a study of blood T cells in healthy people across ages. With a J-beta primer mix and a sample-barcoded 5' primer, a second PCR ran roughly 6 to 11 cycles. TCRdb re-analysed the 5' RACE reads in MiXCR, keeping a single row per CDR3 protein. The profile shows around 900,000 distinct CDR3 sequences, 45% to 60% of them singletons. The sequenced material came from blood. The receptors shown here come from an older woman in good health.

This clonotype was counted a few times. The chain is built from TRBV12-3 or TRBV12-4 and TRBJ1-6; D is possibly TRBD1 (5 bases). The ends were cut back, 8 bases at V and 4 bases at J, with 21 bases in the middle. The CDR3 consists of 17 residues. CDR3 nucleotides: TGTGCCAGCCGGCAGGGATTGATAAATAAGTATAATTCACCCCTCCACTTT. Its translation: CASRQGLINKYNSPLHF.

The chain is built from TRBV5-5 and TRBJ2-7; 8 bases match TRBD1. Germline CDR1 SGHKS, CDR2 YYEKEE (reference sequence). The junction had 4 bases not matched to a gene; V was cut back by 3 bases and J by 2 bases. The CDR3 extends over 14 amino acids. CDR3: CASSYRGYAYEQYF. The DNA of the CDR3 is TGTGCCAGCAGCTACAGGGGGTACGCCTACGAGCAGTACTTC.

This chain joins TRBV7-8 and TRBJ2-2; 7 bases line up with TRBD1. CDR3 length equals 16 residues. CDR1 and CDR2 from the germline V gene are SGHVS and FQNEAQ. V lost 4 bases to trimming and J lost 3 bases; unmatched junction nucleotides: 8. This CDR3 is CASSSRSTGYTGELFF. CDR3 nucleotide sequence: TGTGCCAGCAGCTCTAGATCGACAGGGTACACCGGGGAGCTGTTTTTT.

CDR3 nucleotides: TGCGCCAGCAGCCAGGGACACTTCGGAGAGACCCAGTACTTC. Residues: CASSQGHFGETQYF. The J gene is TRBJ2-5, the V gene TRBV4-3, with TRBD1 as a possible D gene (6 bases). CDR1 LGHNA and CDR2 YSLEER come from the germline V gene. CDR3 length: 14 residues. Trimming removed 3 bases at V and 4 bases at J, with 12 bases between.

Note on this clonotype: As the CDR3 is not closed by the conserved phenylalanine or tryptophan, this likely results from a read error. The DNA is omitted, as the CDR3 cannot be located on it reliably, and the CDR3 follows TCRdb's listing. This chain connects TRBV20-1 to TRBJ2-7; the D segment call TRBD2 is taken from the table without a DNA check. Inclusive of both ends, the CDR3 amounts to 13 amino acids. Germline assignment: CDR1 DFQATT and CDR2 SNEGSKA (reference sequence). CDR3 residues: CSARTSGFRVEYL.

The chain recombines TRBV6-1 with TRBJ2-7; D is undetermined. Trimming cost V 0 bases and J 3 bases, with 9 bases left between them. The CDR3 consists of 14 residues. The germline CDR1 and CDR2 sequences are MNHNS and SASEGT. This CDR3 reads CASSEAFSIYEQYF. CDR3 DNA: TGTGCCAGCAGTGAAGCATTTTCGATCTACGAGCAGTACTTC.

This clonotype was counted between two and nine times. The chain uses TRBV12-3 or TRBV12-4 and TRBJ2-7, with a weak D call TRBD1 (6 bases). V was pared by 6 bases and J by 2 bases, with 17 bases between. The CDR3 extends over 15 amino acids. The CDR3 region is CASRPPGHQAYEQYF. The CDR3 DNA reads TGTGCCAGCAGACCTCCGGGACACCAGGCCTACGAGCAGTACTTC.

In this sample, this clonotype turned up a few times. The V and J genes are TRBV30 and TRBJ1-2; D is unclear. The CDR3 sequence is 15 residues long. The V gene's germline CDR1 is GTSNPN and CDR2 SVGIG (reference sequence). The V gene lost 2 bases and the J gene lost 6 bases, with 19 bases spanning the gap. The CDR3 loop reads CAWSRFDTGNHGYTF. The CDR3 coding sequence is TGTGCCTGGAGTCGCTTCGATACCGGGAACCATGGCTACACCTTC.

This clonotype was seen repeatedly, ten times or more. This chain uses TRBV7-9 with TRBJ2-5; D is undetermined. This CDR3 contains 13 residues. CDR1 is SEHNR, CDR2 FQNEAQ, per germline (reference sequence). V lost 1 base and J lost 1, with 4 bases in between. The CDR3 bases are TGTGCCAGCAGCTTAGGGGCCCAAGAGACCCAGTACTTC. Its protein product is CASSLGAQETQYF.

J is TRBJ2-3 and V is TRBV27; D possibly matches TRBD1 or TRBD2 (5 bases each). This CDR3 spans 15 amino acids. Germline loops: CDR1 MNHEY, CDR2 SMNVEV (reference sequence). V lost 2 bases to trimming and J lost 4 bases, with 13 bases between them. CDR3 bases: TGTGCCAGCAGTTTAGAGGGGTACAGCGCAGATACGCAGTATTTT. Encoded protein: CASSLEGYSADTQYF.

Points on this clonotype: A read error may produce the germline difference seen at one junction end. The V and J genes are TRBV3-1 and TRBJ2-7; D is unclear. Germline V CDR1 and CDR2: LGHDT, YNNKEL (reference sequence). The CDR3 has 13 amino acids. CDR3 loop: CTSSHLNSYEQYF. The CDR3 nucleotides read TGTACCAGCAGCCACCTAAACTCCTACGAGCAGTACTTC.

This chain connects TRBV20-1 to TRBJ2-5, with 7 bases aligning to TRBD2. The J call may be incorrect, as the DNA end agrees better with TRBJ2-7. In germline, CDR1 is DFQATT, CDR2 SNEGSKA (reference sequence). There are 14 residues in the CDR3. CDR3 in DNA: TGCAGTGCCCCTCGGGACTACTCTCCCTACGAGCAGTACTTC. Its translation: CSAPRDYSPYEQYF.

This clonotype came up once. This chain connects TRBV7-8 to TRBJ2-7; TRBD2 matches at 11 bases. This CDR3 comprises 17 residues. Germline V lookup: CDR1 SGHVS, CDR2 FQNEAQ. Trimming took 6 bases from V and 4 from J; bases not matched to a gene: 14. In DNA form, the CDR3 reads TGTGCCAGCAGTTTAACTAGCGGGAGATCAGGTTTTTACGAGCAGTACTTC. Translated, it gives CASSLTSGRSGFYEQYF. Using reference TRBV7-8 and TRBJ2-7 for the parts outside the CDR3, the full variable domain is GAGVSQSPRYKVAKRGQDVALRCDPISGHVSLFWYQQALGQGPEFLTYFQNEAQLDKSGLPSDRFFAERPEGSVSTLKIQRTQQEDSAVYLCASSLTSGRSGFYEQYFGPGTRLTVT.

This clonotype was found a few times. The chain joins TRBV7-2 to TRBJ2-6; D might be TRBD2 (7 bases). Deletions cut 5 bases from V and 2 bases from J, with 22 bases between. Germline CDR1 SGHTA, CDR2 FQGNSA. This CDR3 spans 19 amino acids. The CDR3 bases are TGTGCCAGCAGCCCCCGGACTAGGGGGTTGCAAACTGGGGCCAACGTCCTGACTTTC. It yields the protein CASSPRTRGLQTGANVLTF. Looking up the rest from reference TRBV7-2 and TRBJ2-6 gives the full variable domain: GAGVSQSPSNKVTEKGKDVELRCDPISGHTALYWYRQSLGQGLEFLIYFQGNSAPDKSGLPSDRFSAERTGGSVSTLTIQRTQQEDSAVYLCASSPRTRGLQTGANVLTFGAGSRLTVL.

This clonotype was recorded a few times. The chain uses TRBV6-6 and TRBJ2-7, with TRBD1 as a possible D gene (5 bases). V was shortened by 0 bases and J by 5 bases, with 8 bases between the two germline ends. CDR1 is MNHNY, CDR2 SVGAGI, per germline (reference sequence). The CDR3 runs 13 residues. For the CDR3, the DNA is TGTGCCAGCAGTTACTCCCAGGGTGACGAGCAGTACTTC. This codes for CASSYSQGDEQYF.

This clonotype has at least ten counts. The rearrangement links TRBV20-1 to TRBJ2-3; the D gene is possibly TRBD1 (6 bases). Trimming took 6 bases from V and 3 from J, leaving 10 bases between them. Germline CDR1 DFQATT, CDR2 SNEGSKA (reference sequence). The CDR3 sequence is 12 residues long. CDR3 in amino acids: CSAYRGTDTQYF. In DNA form, the CDR3 reads TGCAGTGCCTATAGGGGGACAGATACGCAGTATTTT.

The sample holds a few counts of this clonotype. This chain joins TRBV12-3 or TRBV12-4 and TRBJ2-7; D perhaps matches TRBD1 (6 bases). The germline V and J ends were trimmed by 4 bases and 3 bases, with 10 bases remaining between them. This CDR3 spans 13 amino acids. CDR3 residues: CASSYRENYEQYF. CDR3 nucleotides: TGTGCCAGCAGTTACAGGGAAAACTACGAGCAGTACTTC.

The rearrangement uses TRBV28 and TRBJ2-4, with D tentatively TRBD1 (5 bases). The V end lost 3 bases, the J end lost 0 bases, and 15 bases lay between the germline ends. The CDR3 runs 17 residues. Germline V gene sequence: CDR1 MDHEN, CDR2 SYDVKM. CDR3 sequence: CASSFAYRTLAKNIQYF. DNA for the CDR3: TGTGCCAGCAGTTTCGCCTACAGGACCCTAGCCAAAAACATTCAGTACTTC.

The V gene is TRBV25-1, the J gene TRBJ2-3, with 7 bases identical to TRBD2. CDR3 length equals 15 residues. The germline CDR1 and CDR2 sequences are MGHDK and SYGVNS. Unmatched junction bases numbered 11, after V lost 6 bases and J lost 5 bases. This CDR3 reads CASSSGGRRKDTQYF. The CDR3 DNA follows: TGTGCCAGCAGCTCGGGGGGAAGGCGAAAAGATACGCAGTATTTT.

In this sample, this clonotype turned up once. This CDR3 reads CATLLGRVGYYGYTF. The CDR3 bases are TGTGCCACCTTACTTGGGAGAGTAGGTTACTATGGCTACACCTTC. The chain has TRBV12-3 or TRBV12-4 and TRBJ1-2; D is unresolved. CDR3 length equals 15 residues. V lost 10 bases and J lost 3, with 21 bases in between.

Ten or more counts support this clonotype. The chain recombines TRBV29-1 with TRBJ2-3, with a tentative D call TRBD1 (5 bases). The CDR3 is 14 residues long. Germline V lookup: CDR1 SQVTM, CDR2 ANQGSEA. V was clipped by 6 bases and J by 0 bases, with 13 bases between them. CDR3 protein: CSVIGASSTDTQYF. CDR3 nucleotides: TGCAGCGTGATAGGGGCCTCTAGCACAGATACGCAGTATTTT.

This clonotype was recorded a few times. The rearrangement joins TRBV28 to TRBJ2-7; 9 positions agree with TRBD2. CDR1 and CDR2 (germline): MDHEN, SYDVKM. The V gene end was trimmed by 5 bases and the J gene end by 6 bases; junction bases not matched to a gene: 11. This CDR3 is 15 amino acids long. CDR3 sequence reads: CASSPPRGGLGEQYF. DNA for the CDR3: TGTGCCAGCAGTCCCCCGCGGGGGGGCCTTGGCGAGCAGTACTTC. The variable domain in full, with the rest retrieved from reference TRBV28 and TRBJ2-7, is DVKVTQSSRYLVKRTGEKVFLECVQDMDHENMFWYRQDPGLGLRLIYFSYDVKMKEKGDIPEGYSVSREKKERFSLILESASTNQTSMYLCASSPPRGGLGEQYFGPGTRLTVT.

The rearrangement joins TRBV3-1 to TRBJ1-2, with 8 positions matching TRBD1. The germline gives CDR1 LGHDT, CDR2 YNNKEL (reference sequence). V shed 2 bases, J shed 2 bases, and the junction held 7 bases outside the gene matches. CDR3 length: 16 amino acids. CDR3 in amino acids: CASSQLYRGKNYGYTF. The CDR3, as DNA: TGTGCCAGCAGCCAACTTTACAGGGGGAAGAACTATGGCTACACCTTC.

V is TRBV14 and J is TRBJ2-2, with D maybe TRBD2 (6 bases). V dropped 4 bases and J dropped 1 base, with 13 bases sitting between them. CDR3 length: 16 residues. Germline V gives CDR1 SGHDN, CDR2 FVKESK. CDR3 protein: CASSPLGGLNTGELFF. The CDR3 region has the DNA TGTGCCAGCAGCCCCCTCGGGGGATTGAACACCGGGGAGCTGTTTTTT. Looking up the rest from reference TRBV14 and TRBJ2-2 gives the full variable domain: EAGVTQFPSHSVIEKGQTVTLRCDPISGHDNLYWYRRVMGKEIKFLLHFVKESKQDESGMPNNRFLAERTGGTYSTLKVQPAELEDSGVYFCASSPLGGLNTGELFFGEGSRLTVL.

This clonotype was seen a handful of times. V is TRBV12-3 or TRBV12-4 and J is TRBJ2-7; 7 nucleotides line up with TRBD1. The CDR3 is made up of 15 amino acids. V gave up 5 bases and J gave up 2 bases; unmatched junction bases: 9. CDR3 sequence: CASSKDRASPYEQYF. CDR3 nucleotides: TGTGCCAGCAGTAAAGACAGGGCCTCACCCTACGAGCAGTACTTC.